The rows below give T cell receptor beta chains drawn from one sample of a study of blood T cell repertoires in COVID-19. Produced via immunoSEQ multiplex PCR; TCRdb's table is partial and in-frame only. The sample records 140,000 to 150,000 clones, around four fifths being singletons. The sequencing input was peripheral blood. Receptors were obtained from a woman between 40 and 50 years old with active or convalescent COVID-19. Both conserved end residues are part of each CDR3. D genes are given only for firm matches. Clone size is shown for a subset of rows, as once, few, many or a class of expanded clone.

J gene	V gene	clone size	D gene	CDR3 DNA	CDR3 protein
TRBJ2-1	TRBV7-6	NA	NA	TGTGCCAGCAGCCCCCGTGGCACCTACAATGAGCAGTTCTTC	CASSPRGTYNEQFF
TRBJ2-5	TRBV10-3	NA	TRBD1	TGTGCCATCAGTGAGCACGACAGGGGAGAGACCCAGTACTTC	CAISEHDRGETQYF
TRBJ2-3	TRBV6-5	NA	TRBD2	TGTGCCAGCAGCCGGACTAGCGGGGGTATGGATACGCAGTATTTT	CASSRTSGGMDTQYF
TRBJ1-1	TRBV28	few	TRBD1	TGTGCCAGCACCACCTTCGGACAGGGGGCGAGGAGAGCTTTCTTT	CASTTFGQGARRAFF
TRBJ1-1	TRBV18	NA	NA	TGTGCCAGCTCACCGGGGCAACTCCTCAAACTAATGAAGACTGAAGCTTTCTTT	CASSPGQLLKLMKTEAFF
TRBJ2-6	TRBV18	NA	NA	TGTGCCAGCTCACCAGGGGGGGCACTCGCGTCTGGGGCCAACGTCCTGACTTTC	CASSPGGALASGANVLTF
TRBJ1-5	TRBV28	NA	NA	TGTGCCAGCAGTTTGTCTCTTTTGAGACAGCCCCAGCATTTT	CASSLSLLRQPQHF
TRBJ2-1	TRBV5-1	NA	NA	TGCGCCAGCAGCTTGGCCGTTTCCAATGAGCAGTTCTTC	CASSLAVSNEQFF
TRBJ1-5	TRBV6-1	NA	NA	TGTGCCAGCAGTGAAGCGGGCAGGGGCGGCAATCAGCCCCAGCATTTT	CASSEAGRGGNQPQHF
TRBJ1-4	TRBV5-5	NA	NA	TGTGCCAGCAGCTCGAACCGGGCCGGAGGAGAAAAACTGTTTTTT	CASSSNRAGGEKLFF
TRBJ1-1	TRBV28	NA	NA	TGTGCCAGCAGTCTGACAGTGAACACTGAAGCTTTCTTT	CASSLTVNTEAFF
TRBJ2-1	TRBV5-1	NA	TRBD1	TGCGCCAGCAGCCTGGGACAGGGTAGACCGGATGAGCAGTTCTTC	CASSLGQGRPDEQFF
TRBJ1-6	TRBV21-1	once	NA	TGTGCCAGCACCTTAAAGACAGGGAGCTCCTATAATTCACCCCTCCACTTT	CASTLKTGSSYNSPLHF
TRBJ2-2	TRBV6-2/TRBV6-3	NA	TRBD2	TGTGCCAGCAGTTACTCGAGGACTAGCGTCCGGGAGCTGTTTTTT	CASSYSRTSVRELFF
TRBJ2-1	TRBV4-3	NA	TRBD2	TGCGCCAGCAGCCAAGGGATGGAGCGGGAGTTTCCTGAGCAGTTCTTC	CASSQGMEREFPEQFF
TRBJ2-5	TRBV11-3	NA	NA	TGTGCCAGCAGCGTCGGCCGGCAGGGAAGGGGTGAGACCCAGTACTTC	CASSVGRQGRGETQYF
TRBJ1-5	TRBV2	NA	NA	TGTGCCAGCAGTGAGGACACGGATCAGCCCCAGCATTTT	CASSEDTDQPQHF
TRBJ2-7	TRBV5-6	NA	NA	TGTGCCAGCAGCTTACCAGGGCCTCGGGAGCAGTACTTC	CASSLPGPREQYF
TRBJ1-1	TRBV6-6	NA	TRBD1	TGTGCCAGCAGTCAGCTCGGACAGGGGGCGGACACTGAAGCTTTCTTT	CASSQLGQGADTEAFF
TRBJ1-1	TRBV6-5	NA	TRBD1	TGTGCCAGCAGTTACAATCCAGGGGGCAAGGGGCGAGAAGCTTTCTTT	CASSYNPGGKGREAFF
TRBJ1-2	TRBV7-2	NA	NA	TGTGCCAGCAGCTATCAGGCGGGGGCGCCAGGTGAAGGCTACACCTTC	CASSYQAGAPGEGYTF
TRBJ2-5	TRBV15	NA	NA	TGTGCCACCAGTCCCTACGTGGGGGCGGCTTGGGAGACCCAGTACTTC	CATSPYVGAAWETQYF
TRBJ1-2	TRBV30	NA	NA	TGTGCCTGGAGTTTGCAGGGTAACTATGGCTACACCTTC	CAWSLQGNYGYTF
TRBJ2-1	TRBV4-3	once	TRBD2	TGCGCCAGCAGCCAAAAGCGGGAGGGATACAATGAGCAGTTCTTC	CASSQKREGYNEQFF
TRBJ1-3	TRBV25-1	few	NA	TGTGCCAGCAGTGAATATAGGGGGGGACGCGGAGGAAACACCATATATTTT	CASSEYRGGRGGNTIYF
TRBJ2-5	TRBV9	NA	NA	TGTGCCAGCAGCGTAGGGGCATACCTCGGGACCCAGTACTTC	CASSVGAYLGTQYF
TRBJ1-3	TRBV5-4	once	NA	TGTGCCAGCAGCCCAGGGAGGGCAGGGGCTGGAAACACCATATATTTT	CASSPGRAGAGNTIYF
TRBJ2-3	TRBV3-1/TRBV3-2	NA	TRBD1	TGTGCCAGCAGCCAAGATGGAAGGGGACAGGAGTCGGATACGCAGTATTTT	CASSQDGRGQESDTQYF
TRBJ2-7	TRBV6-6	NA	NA	TGTGCCAGCAGTTACTCCTCCCCCCACGAGCAGTACTTC	CASSYSSPHEQYF
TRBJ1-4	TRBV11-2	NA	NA	TGTGCCAGCAGCGTAGCGACAGGAGATGAAAAACTGTTTTTT	CASSVATGDEKLFF
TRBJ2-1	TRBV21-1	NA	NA	TGTGCCAGCGCCGTGACGGGGGGGCCTCTCAACAATGAGCAGTTCTTC	CASAVTGGPLNNEQFF
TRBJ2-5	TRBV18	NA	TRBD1	TGTGCCAGCTCACCCCGACAGGGGGCGCGGGAGACCCAGTACTTC	CASSPRQGARETQYF
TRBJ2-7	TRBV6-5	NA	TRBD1	TGTGCCAGCAGTTACTTACAGGGGTCCTCCTACGAGCAGTACTTC	CASSYLQGSSYEQYF
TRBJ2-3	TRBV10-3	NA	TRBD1	TGTGCCATCAGCCTAGGACAGGGGGTTGTCGATACGCAGTATTTT	CAISLGQGVVDTQYF
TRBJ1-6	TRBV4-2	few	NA	TGTGCCAGCAGCTTCCAGGATTCACCCCTCCACTTT	CASSFQDSPLHF
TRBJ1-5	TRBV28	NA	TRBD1	TGTGCCAGCAGGGAGGGGGCAGGGGGACCACGGAATCAGCCCCAGCATTTT	CASREGAGGPRNQPQHF
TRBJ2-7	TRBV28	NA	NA	TGTGCCAGCAGCCTCAGGAGAGGCGCAGGGGCTTACGAGCAGTACTTC	CASSLRRGAGAYEQYF
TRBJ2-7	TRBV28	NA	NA	TGTGCCAGCTATGAGCGGGCCGGCTACGAGCAGTACTTC	CASYERAGYEQYF
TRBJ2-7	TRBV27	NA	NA	TGTGCCAGCAGCCCACAGGGCTCCGAGCAGTACTTC	CASSPQGSEQYF
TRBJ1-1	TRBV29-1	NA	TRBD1	TGCAGCGTGGCCCTCAGGGGGGAGGCTTTCTTT	CSVALRGEAFF
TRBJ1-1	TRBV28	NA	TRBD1	TGTGCCAGCAGCCGCAGGGGGCCGAACACTGAAGCTTTCTTT	CASSRRGPNTEAFF
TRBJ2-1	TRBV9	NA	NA	TGTGCCAGCAGCGTAGGCTCCCGGAGCTCCTACAATGAGCAGTTCTTC	CASSVGSRSSYNEQFF
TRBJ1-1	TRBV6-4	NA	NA	TGTGCCAGCAAAATCCGAGGACACTTGAACACTGAAGCTTTCTTT	CASKIRGHLNTEAFF
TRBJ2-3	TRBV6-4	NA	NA	TGTGCCAGCAGTGACTCAGCGGGTCTCACAGATACGCAGTATTTT	CASSDSAGLTDTQYF
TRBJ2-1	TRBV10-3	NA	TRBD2	TGTGCCATCAGTGCCGAACTAGCGGGGGGCAACAATGAGCAGTTCTTC	CAISAELAGGNNEQFF
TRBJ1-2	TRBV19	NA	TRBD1	TGTGCCAGTAGTATATGGGACAGAAGGGAAGTCTATGGCTACACCTTC	CASSIWDRREVYGYTF
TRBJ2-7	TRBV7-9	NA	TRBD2	TGTGCCAGCAGCTTTCGCGGGAGGGCCGGTCTGTACTTC	CASSFRGRAGLYF
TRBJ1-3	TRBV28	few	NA	TGTGCCACGACCGGGAGCGCCACCGGTCGTGGAAACACCATATATTTT	CATTGSATGRGNTIYF
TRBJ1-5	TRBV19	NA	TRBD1	TGTGCCAGTAGTACGGGACAGGGTAGGTTTGGCAATCAGCCCCAGCATTTT	CASSTGQGRFGNQPQHF